The present entry profiles one TCR beta chain with its context. Its antigen is still unknown. Other DNA sequences in this sample translate to the same CDR3. All of the isolated RNA was reverse transcribed, so expressed TCRB transcripts were sequenced. Clones were read by immunoSEQ multiplex PCR, and TCRdb kept only the in-frame ones, dropping some. In the table there are approximately 150,000 clones, approximately 10% of which are singletons. This specimen comes from a study of beta chain features in type 1 diabetes. General study findings and limits: Sequencing from cDNA could over-represent high-TCR-expressing cells. Naive, central memory and regulatory TCRB repertoires appeared more similar among patients than healthy donors. When Type 1 diabetes patients were examined, their TCRB CDR3s proved moderately but significantly shorter in all four CD4+ subsets.

V dropped 5 bases and J dropped 7 bases, with 12 bases sitting between them. Looked up from germline, CDR1 is SGHTA and CDR2 is FQGNSA. The CDR3 is 13 residues long. This TCR was recovered from a young man with type 1 diabetes. J is TRBJ1-5 and V is TRBV7-2; no firm D call. Sequencing was carried out using central memory CD4+ T cells from blood. The CDR3 sequence is CASSLTGLQPQHF. In DNA, the CDR3 is TGTGCCAGCAGCCTAACGGGGTTACAGCCCCAGCATTTT.